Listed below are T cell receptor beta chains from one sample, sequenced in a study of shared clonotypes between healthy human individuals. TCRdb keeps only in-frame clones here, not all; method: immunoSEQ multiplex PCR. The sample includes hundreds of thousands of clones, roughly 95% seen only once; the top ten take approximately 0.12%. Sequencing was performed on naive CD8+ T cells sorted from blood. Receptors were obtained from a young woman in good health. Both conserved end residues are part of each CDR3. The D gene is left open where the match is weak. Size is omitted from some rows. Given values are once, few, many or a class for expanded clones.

CDR3nt: TGTGCCAGTAGTATAGCTGGGGAGGGAAAGGGGCCCCAGCATTTT; CDR3aa: CASSIAGEGKGPQHF; j_gene: TRBJ1-5; v_gene: TRBV19; d_gene: .; abundance: .
CDR3nt: TGTGCCAGCAGTGGACTCCTCCTAAGCTACGAGCAGTACTTC; CDR3aa: CASSGLLLSYEQYF; j_gene: TRBJ2-7; v_gene: TRBV28; d_gene: .; abundance: .
CDR3nt: TGTGCCAGCAGCTTAGCGGGATGGAGCTCCTACGAGCAGTACTTC; CDR3aa: CASSLAGWSSYEQYF; j_gene: TRBJ2-7; v_gene: TRBV11-2; d_gene: .; abundance: once
CDR3nt: TGCGCCAGCAGCTACACGGGGGGGACGAACACTGAAGCTTTCTTT; CDR3aa: CASSYTGGTNTEAFF; j_gene: TRBJ1-1; v_gene: TRBV5-1; d_gene: .; abundance: once
CDR3nt: TGTGCCAGCAGTGAATCTAGTGGCAGCGGGAACTATGGCTACACCTTC; CDR3aa: CASSESSGSGNYGYTF; j_gene: TRBJ1-2; v_gene: TRBV6-1; d_gene: .; abundance: few
CDR3nt: TGTGCCAGCAGCGTCGGGACTAGTAACGAGCAGTACTTC; CDR3aa: CASSVGTSNEQYF; j_gene: TRBJ2-7; v_gene: TRBV9; d_gene: TRBD2; abundance: .
CDR3nt: TGTGCCAGCAGTGAAGTATTCCTTGGACGGTCGAACACTGAAGCTTTCTTT; CDR3aa: CASSEVFLGRSNTEAFF; j_gene: TRBJ1-1; v_gene: TRBV6-1; d_gene: .; abundance: .
CDR3nt: TGTGCCATCAGTGAGTCTGCAGGCCCAGAGACCCAGTACTTC; CDR3aa: CAISESAGPETQYF; j_gene: TRBJ2-5; v_gene: TRBV10-3; d_gene: .; abundance: .
CDR3nt: TGTGCCAGCAGCTTAGAAGGGACTAGTCCCTCCTACGAGCAGTACTTC; CDR3aa: CASSLEGTSPSYEQYF; j_gene: TRBJ2-7; v_gene: TRBV7-8; d_gene: TRBD2; abundance: once
CDR3nt: TGTGCCAGTAGTATAGCCCCAGCGGGAGTCCACTACGAGCAGTACTTC; CDR3aa: CASSIAPAGVHYEQYF; j_gene: TRBJ2-7; v_gene: TRBV19; d_gene: TRBD2; abundance: .
CDR3nt: TGTGCCAGCAGCTTAGGGACCCTGGGGGCTTACACTGAAGCTTTCTTT; CDR3aa: CASSLGTLGAYTEAFF; j_gene: TRBJ1-1; v_gene: TRBV7-9; d_gene: .; abundance: .
CDR3nt: TGTGCCCCCGGGACTAACTACAATGAGCAGTTCTTC; CDR3aa: CAPGTNYNEQFF; j_gene: TRBJ2-1; v_gene: TRBV5-8; d_gene: TRBD2; abundance: .
CDR3nt: TGTGCCAGCAGCTTGTGGGGGTCGGGGTATGGCTACACCTTC; CDR3aa: CASSLWGSGYGYTF; j_gene: TRBJ1-2; v_gene: TRBV5-4; d_gene: .; abundance: .
CDR3nt: TGTGCCAGCAGTGGAGGACTAGCGGCGAACACCGGGGAGCTGTTTTTT; CDR3aa: CASSGGLAANTGELFF; j_gene: TRBJ2-2; v_gene: TRBV6-1; d_gene: TRBD2; abundance: .
CDR3nt: TGTGCCAGCAGTTCGTCCCTAGCGGGAGCCCATGAGCAGTTCTTC; CDR3aa: CASSSSLAGAHEQFF; j_gene: TRBJ2-1; v_gene: TRBV27; d_gene: TRBD2; abundance: once
CDR3nt: TGTGCCAGCACCAATTCCCTCCTCGAGCAGTACTTC; CDR3aa: CASTNSLLEQYF; j_gene: TRBJ2-7; v_gene: TRBV7-2; d_gene: .; abundance: .
CDR3nt: TGTGCCAGTAGTATAGACCGGGAGGGCCAGTCATTTTTGTCGCAGTTCTTC; CDR3aa: CASSIDREGQSFLSQFF; j_gene: TRBJ2-1; v_gene: TRBV19; d_gene: TRBD2; abundance: .
CDR3nt: TGTGCCAGCAGTTTACTAGCGGGAGGGCCAAATGAGCAGTTCTTC; CDR3aa: CASSLLAGGPNEQFF; j_gene: TRBJ2-1; v_gene: TRBV6-4; d_gene: TRBD2; abundance: .
CDR3nt: TGTGCCAGCAGTTCAGACAGGGGGTCTTTGGAGACCCAGTACTTC; CDR3aa: CASSSDRGSLETQYF; j_gene: TRBJ2-5; v_gene: TRBV28; d_gene: TRBD1; abundance: .
CDR3nt: TGCGCCAGCAGCCAGGGGGAACGTAATGAAAAACTGTTTTTT; CDR3aa: CASSQGERNEKLFF; j_gene: TRBJ1-4; v_gene: TRBV4-1; d_gene: .; abundance: .
CDR3nt: TGCGCCAGCAGCCAAGCTAGTCCTAGCAGTTACGAGCAGTACTTC; CDR3aa: CASSQASPSSYEQYF; j_gene: TRBJ2-7; v_gene: TRBV4-1; d_gene: .; abundance: .
CDR3nt: TGTGCCATAGGGACTGGGGCCTACGAGCAGTACTTC; CDR3aa: CAIGTGAYEQYF; j_gene: TRBJ2-7; v_gene: TRBV5-4; d_gene: .; abundance: few
CDR3nt: TGTGCCAGCATGTCAGGGGCGGATACGCAGTATTTT; CDR3aa: CASMSGADTQYF; j_gene: TRBJ2-3; v_gene: TRBV28; d_gene: .; abundance: .
CDR3nt: TGTGCCAGCAGCACACAGAACCGGGACAGCCCTGGAAACACCATATATTTT; CDR3aa: CASSTQNRDSPGNTIYF; j_gene: TRBJ1-3; v_gene: TRBV13; d_gene: TRBD1; abundance: .
CDR3nt: TGTGCCAGCAGTTACTCGACAAGGGACTGGTACTTC; CDR3aa: CASSYSTRDWYF; j_gene: TRBJ2-7; v_gene: TRBV6-5; d_gene: .; abundance: .
CDR3nt: TGTGCCAGCAGTTCTAGCGGGAGAGGGGCAGATACGCAGTATTTT; CDR3aa: CASSSSGRGADTQYF; j_gene: TRBJ2-3; v_gene: TRBV6-5; d_gene: TRBD2; abundance: .
CDR3nt: TGTGCCGGGGACACGTTCTATGGCTACACCTTC; CDR3aa: CAGDTFYGYTF; j_gene: TRBJ1-2; v_gene: TRBV7-9; d_gene: .; abundance: .
CDR3nt: TGTGCCAGCAGCGTAGTTCCCCGCGACTCCTACAATGAGCAGTTCTTC; CDR3aa: CASSVVPRDSYNEQFF; j_gene: TRBJ2-1; v_gene: TRBV9; d_gene: .; abundance: .
CDR3nt: TGTGCCAGCAGATACGGGACAGGCTACGAGCAGTACTTC; CDR3aa: CASRYGTGYEQYF; j_gene: TRBJ2-7; v_gene: TRBV27; d_gene: TRBD1; abundance: .
CDR3nt: TGTGCCATCAGTGAGGGGGTCCGGATGGGGTTCTACGAGCAGTACTTC; CDR3aa: CAISEGVRMGFYEQYF; j_gene: TRBJ2-7; v_gene: TRBV10-3; d_gene: .; abundance: .
CDR3nt: TGTGCCAGCAGCTTGGCCGACTATGGCTACACCTTC; CDR3aa: CASSLADYGYTF; j_gene: TRBJ1-2; v_gene: TRBV5-6; d_gene: .; abundance: .
CDR3nt: TGTGCCAGCAGTTCTTATCCCCCCGGGACAGATAATGAAAAACTGTTTTTT; CDR3aa: CASSSYPPGTDNEKLFF; j_gene: TRBJ1-4; v_gene: TRBV27; d_gene: TRBD1; abundance: .
CDR3nt: TGTGCCAGCAGAATGACTAGCGGGACGTACGAGCAGTACTTC; CDR3aa: CASRMTSGTYEQYF; j_gene: TRBJ2-7; v_gene: TRBV28; d_gene: TRBD2; abundance: .
CDR3nt: TGTGCTAGTGGTTTGGTACGAGGGGCGTATGGGGACAATGAGCAGTTCTTC; CDR3aa: CASGLVRGAYGDNEQFF; j_gene: TRBJ2-1; v_gene: TRBV12-5; d_gene: .; abundance: .
CDR3nt: TGTGCCAGCAGTCCCGGGACTAACTACGAGCAGTACTTC; CDR3aa: CASSPGTNYEQYF; j_gene: TRBJ2-7; v_gene: TRBV27; d_gene: TRBD2; abundance: once
CDR3nt: TGTGCCAGCAGCCCCGCGGGGCGGGCCAGCTCCTACGAGCAGTACTTC; CDR3aa: CASSPAGRASSYEQYF; j_gene: TRBJ2-7; v_gene: TRBV7-9; d_gene: .; abundance: once
CDR3nt: TGTGCCAGCAGCTTAGGTGGACTAGCGGGGTTGGAGCAGTACTTC; CDR3aa: CASSLGGLAGLEQYF; j_gene: TRBJ2-7; v_gene: TRBV7-3; d_gene: TRBD2; abundance: .
CDR3nt: TGTGCCAGCAGCCCCATCCTGGCAGGGACTGAGCAGTTCTTC; CDR3aa: CASSPILAGTEQFF; j_gene: TRBJ2-1; v_gene: TRBV7-9; d_gene: .; abundance: .
CDR3nt: TGTGCCAGCAGTTTGCGGCAGGGGGTTCAGCCCCAGCATTTT; CDR3aa: CASSLRQGVQPQHF; j_gene: TRBJ1-5; v_gene: TRBV28; d_gene: TRBD1; abundance: .
CDR3nt: TGTGCCAGCAGCTTGGCTTCCTCCACGTTCACCGGGGGGCTGTTTTTT; CDR3aa: CASSLASSTFTGGLFF; j_gene: TRBJ2-2; v_gene: TRBV5-4; d_gene: .; abundance: .
CDR3nt: TGTGCCAGCAGCCCCGGACTAGCGGAGGGGGCTTACCAAGAGACCCAGTACTTC; CDR3aa: CASSPGLAEGAYQETQYF; j_gene: TRBJ2-5; v_gene: TRBV4-2; d_gene: TRBD2; abundance: .
CDR3nt: TGTGCCAGCAGCTTGGGAAAAGGGGATGAGCAGTTCTTC; CDR3aa: CASSLGKGDEQFF; j_gene: TRBJ2-1; v_gene: TRBV7-9; d_gene: .; abundance: .
CDR3nt: TGTGCCAGCAGTCATGGACTAGCGGTAAGCTCCTACGAGCAGTACTTC; CDR3aa: CASSHGLAVSSYEQYF; j_gene: TRBJ2-7; v_gene: TRBV28; d_gene: TRBD2; abundance: .
CDR3nt: TGTGCCAGCAGTGAACCCGGCTACGAGCAGTACTTC; CDR3aa: CASSEPGYEQYF; j_gene: TRBJ2-7; v_gene: TRBV6-1; d_gene: .; abundance: .
CDR3nt: TGTGCCAGCAGTCCTCCAGCAGGCGATGAGCAGTTCTTC; CDR3aa: CASSPPAGDEQFF; j_gene: TRBJ2-1; v_gene: TRBV6-6; d_gene: .; abundance: .
CDR3nt: TGTGCCAGCAGTGAGCTTCTAGCGGGAGTTGACACCGGGGAGCTGTTTTTT; CDR3aa: CASSELLAGVDTGELFF; j_gene: TRBJ2-2; v_gene: TRBV2; d_gene: TRBD2; abundance: .
CDR3nt: TGTGCCAGCAGCCAAGATTACGGCGAGCAGTACTTC; CDR3aa: CASSQDYGEQYF; j_gene: TRBJ2-7; v_gene: TRBV4-2; d_gene: .; abundance: .
CDR3nt: TGTGCCAGCAGCTTACCGGAGGCTCCCTACGAGCAGTACTTC; CDR3aa: CASSLPEAPYEQYF; j_gene: TRBJ2-7; v_gene: TRBV7-9; d_gene: .; abundance: .
CDR3nt: TGTGCCAGCAGTCCGGCGGTGGGGGGCAGCAATCAGCCCCAGCATTTT; CDR3aa: CASSPAVGGSNQPQHF; j_gene: TRBJ1-5; v_gene: TRBV28; d_gene: .; abundance: .
CDR3nt: TGCAGCGTTGATCTGGGCTTTGAGCAGTTCTTC; CDR3aa: CSVDLGFEQFF; j_gene: TRBJ2-1; v_gene: TRBV29-1; d_gene: .; abundance: .
CDR3nt: TGTGCCAGCAGCCACCACGGGTACCAAGAGACCCAGTACTTC; CDR3aa: CASSHHGYQETQYF; j_gene: TRBJ2-5; v_gene: TRBV7-9; d_gene: .; abundance: .
CDR3nt: TGTGCCAGCGGGCAAAGCGGAGGACGGCAAGAGACCCAGTACTTC; CDR3aa: CASGQSGGRQETQYF; j_gene: TRBJ2-5; v_gene: TRBV5-6; d_gene: .; abundance: .
CDR3nt: TGCAGCGCCCTAGGGGGTGGGGACAATGAGCAGTTCTTC; CDR3aa: CSALGGGDNEQFF; j_gene: TRBJ2-1; v_gene: TRBV29-1; d_gene: .; abundance: .
CDR3nt: TGTGCCAGCAGCGTAGGAAGGTTGGGAGCGGGAGGGCCCTCCTACAATGAGCAGTTCTTC; CDR3aa: CASSVGRLGAGGPSYNEQFF; j_gene: TRBJ2-1; v_gene: TRBV9; d_gene: TRBD2; abundance: once
CDR3nt: TGTGCCGGGGCCTCCATCAATCAGCCCCAGCATTTT; CDR3aa: CAGASINQPQHF; j_gene: TRBJ1-5; v_gene: TRBV6-1; d_gene: .; abundance: .